Following are 3 T cell receptor beta chains from one sample sequenced in a study of blood T cell repertoires in COVID-19. Repertoires were generated with immunoSEQ multiplex PCR, while TCRdb's copy carries only in-frame clones and drops some. Of roughly 260,000 clones in the sample, about 89% were seen once. Sample: peripheral blood. The origin of the receptors is a man in his forties who had recovered from COVID-19.

The rearrangement joins TRBV27 to TRBJ2-1, with 8 bases lining up with TRBD2. Looked up from germline, CDR1 is MNHEY and CDR2 is SMNVEV (reference sequence). V trimming: 7 bases; J trimming: 4 bases; junction bases outside the gene matches: 9. The CDR3 consists of 15 residues. In DNA form, the CDR3 reads TGTGCCAGCACCCTTTATATAGCGGGATACAATGAGCAGTTCTTC. Residues: CASTLYIAGYNEQFF.

J is TRBJ2-2 and V is TRBV6-5; 10 nucleotides match TRBD2. Per the germline V gene, CDR1 is MNHEY and CDR2 is SVGAGI. The CDR3 extends over 16 amino acids. The ends lost 2 bases at V and 6 bases at J; junction bases unmatched: 6. The CDR3 nucleotides are TGTGCCAGCAGTTACGGGGTAGCGGGAGGCCCCGGGGAGCTGTTTTTT. This sequence encodes CASSYGVAGGPGELFF.

The gene calls are TRBV5-6 and TRBJ2-7; 9 nucleotides line up with TRBD1. The CDR3 extends over 15 amino acids. The V segment lost 3 bases and the J segment 2 bases; nucleotides outside the gene matches: 6. Germline assignment: CDR1 SGHDT and CDR2 YYEEEE. CDR3 DNA sequence: TGTGCCAGCAGCTCGGACAGGGGAGGCGCCTACGAGCAGTACTTC. Residues: CASSSDRGGAYEQYF.